This T cell receptor beta chain comes out of a study of beta chain features in type 1 diabetes. Study-wide background: Healthy donors, compared against patients, showed similar age, gender and cell yields.

CD45RO/CCR7/CD25/CD127/CD95/CD27 staining was used to isolate CD4+ naive, central memory, regulatory and stem cell-like memory cells by sorting. V lost 2 bases, J lost 4 bases, and 3 bases lay in between. The CDR3 extends over 12 amino acids. Germline lookup yields CDR1 MDHEN and CDR2 SYDVKM. cDNA synthesis used the whole RNA isolate, giving expressed TCRB sequences. Assay used: immunoSEQ multiplex PCR; TCRdb lists only in-frame clones, some missing. The sample yields over 150,000 clones, 10% seen once. With regard to this clone: Its target is unknown.

General study results and limits: Relative to healthy donors, patients appeared to have naive, central memory and Treg TCRB repertoires that were more similar. Patients with Type 1 diabetes showed moderately but significantly shorter TCRB CDR3s in all four CD4+ subsets. Type 1 diabetes patients had fewer VDJ junction insertions and more deletions.

The receptor's source is a man aged 25-45 years with type 1 diabetes. The chain employs TRBV28 and TRBJ1-5; D is uncertain. The sample consisted of central memory CD4+ T cells from blood. The CDR3 is CASSLENQPQHF. The CDR3 DNA follows: TGTGCCAGCAGTTTAGAGAATCAGCCCCAGCATTTT.